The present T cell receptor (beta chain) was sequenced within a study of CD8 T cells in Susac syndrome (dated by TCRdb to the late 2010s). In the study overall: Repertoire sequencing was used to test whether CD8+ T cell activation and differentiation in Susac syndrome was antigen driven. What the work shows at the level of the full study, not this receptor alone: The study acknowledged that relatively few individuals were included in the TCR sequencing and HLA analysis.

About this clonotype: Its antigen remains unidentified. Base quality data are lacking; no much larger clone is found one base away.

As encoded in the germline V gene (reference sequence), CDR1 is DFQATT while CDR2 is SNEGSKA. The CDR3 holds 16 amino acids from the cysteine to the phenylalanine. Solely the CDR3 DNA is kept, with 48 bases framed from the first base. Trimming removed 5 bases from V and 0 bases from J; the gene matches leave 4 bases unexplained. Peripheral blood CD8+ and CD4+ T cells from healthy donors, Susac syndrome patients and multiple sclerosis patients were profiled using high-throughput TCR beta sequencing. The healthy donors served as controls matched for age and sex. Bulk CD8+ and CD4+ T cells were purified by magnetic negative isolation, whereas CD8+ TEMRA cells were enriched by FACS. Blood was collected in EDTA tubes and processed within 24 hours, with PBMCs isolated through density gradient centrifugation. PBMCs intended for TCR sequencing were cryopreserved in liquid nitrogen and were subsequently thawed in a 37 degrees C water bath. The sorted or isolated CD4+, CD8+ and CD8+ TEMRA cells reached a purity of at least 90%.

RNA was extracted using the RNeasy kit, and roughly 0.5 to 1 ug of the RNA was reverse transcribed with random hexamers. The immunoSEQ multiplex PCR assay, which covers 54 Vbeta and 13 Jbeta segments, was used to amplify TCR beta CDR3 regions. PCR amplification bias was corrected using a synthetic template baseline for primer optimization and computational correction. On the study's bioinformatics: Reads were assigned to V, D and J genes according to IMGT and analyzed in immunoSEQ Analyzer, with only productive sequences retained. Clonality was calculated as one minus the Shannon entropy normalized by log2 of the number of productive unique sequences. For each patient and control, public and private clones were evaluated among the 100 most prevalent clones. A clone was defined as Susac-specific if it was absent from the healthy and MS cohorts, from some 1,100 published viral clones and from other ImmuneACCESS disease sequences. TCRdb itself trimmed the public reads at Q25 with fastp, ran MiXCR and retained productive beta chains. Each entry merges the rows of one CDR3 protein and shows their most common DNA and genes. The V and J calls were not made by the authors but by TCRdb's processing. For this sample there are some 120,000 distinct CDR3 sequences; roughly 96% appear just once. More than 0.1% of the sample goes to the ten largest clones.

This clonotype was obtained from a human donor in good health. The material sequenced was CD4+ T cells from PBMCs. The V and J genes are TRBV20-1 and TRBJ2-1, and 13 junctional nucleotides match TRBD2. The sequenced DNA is TGCAGTGCTCCGCGGACTAGCGGGAGCTCCTACAATGAGCAGTTCTTC. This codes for CSAPRTSGSSYNEQFF.